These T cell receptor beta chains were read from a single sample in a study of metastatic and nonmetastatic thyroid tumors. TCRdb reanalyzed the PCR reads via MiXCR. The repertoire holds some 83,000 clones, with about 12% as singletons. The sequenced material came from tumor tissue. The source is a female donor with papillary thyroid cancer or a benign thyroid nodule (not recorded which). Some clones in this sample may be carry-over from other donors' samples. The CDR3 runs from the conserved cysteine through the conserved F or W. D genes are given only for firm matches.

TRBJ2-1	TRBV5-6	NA	CASSQSNRVSYNEQFF
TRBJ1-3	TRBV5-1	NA	CASSLDRGFGNTIYF
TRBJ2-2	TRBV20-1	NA	CSAMKAGSGELFF
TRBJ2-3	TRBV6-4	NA	CASSESRTDTQYF
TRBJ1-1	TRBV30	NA	CAWSVWGGRDTEAFF
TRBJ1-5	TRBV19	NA	CAGGRTGGNQPQHF
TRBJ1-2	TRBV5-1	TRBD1	CASSYDGPDRVGGYTF
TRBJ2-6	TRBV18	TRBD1	CASSRDRGSSGANVLTF
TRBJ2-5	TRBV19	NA	CASSLTPGGRGETQYF
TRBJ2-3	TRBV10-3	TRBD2	CAISEIAGGPDTQYF
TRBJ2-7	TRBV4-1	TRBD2	CASSLGLATDYEQYF
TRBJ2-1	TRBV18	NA	CASSPPGRGDYNEQFF
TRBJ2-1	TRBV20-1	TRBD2	CSDSAGGSYNEQFF
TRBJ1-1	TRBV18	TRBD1	CASSASTGIVGTEAFF